This TCR beta chain was sequenced in a study of T cells in Graves' hyperthyroidism and ophthalmopathy. Germline lookup yields CDR1 DFQATT and CDR2 SNEGSKA (reference sequence). There are 18 residues in the CDR3. V was clipped by 5 bases and J by 0 bases, with 20 bases between them. Used for diagnoses were clinical symptoms, serum thyroxine and TRAb, thyroid ultrasound and orbital computed tomography. PBMCs were collected from a roughly 10 ml volume of fresh peripheral blood. What was amplified from RNA transcripts were TCR beta CDR3 regions. Initially, a first-round RT-PCR of the TCR CDR3 employed the HTBI primer set. A single record per CDR3 protein comes from TCRdb applying MiXCR to the multiplex PCR reads. The sample yields about 290,000 distinct CDR3 sequences, over 15% seen once.

The chain carries TRBV20-1 and TRBJ2-6; either TRBD1 or TRBD2 may fit D (5 bases each). The source material was blood. This TCR was sampled from a woman in her fifties or sixties with Graves' ophthalmopathy. The CDR3 region has the DNA TGCAGTGCTGTCCGAGCAGGGACGTCAAGCTCTGGGGCCAACGTCCTGACTTTC. Protein sequence: CSAVRAGTSSSGANVLTF.